The 12 T cell receptor beta chains listed next were all sequenced from one sample in a study of blood T cells in healthy people across ages. Next came a second PCR, run for roughly 7 to 12 cycles, which used a sample-barcoded 5' primer along with a J-beta primer mix. TCRdb reprocessed the 5' RACE reads with MiXCR, giving one entry per CDR3 protein. The sample yields 540,000 or so distinct CDR3 sequences, more than 20% seen once. These data also formed part of another study, on T cells of mothers and their children.

Sequences were obtained from blood. Receptor source: a boy between 5 and 17 years old in good health.

V usage is TRBV11-3 and J usage is TRBJ2-1, with D maybe TRBD1 (5 bases). The CDR3 consists of 13 residues. Germline V lookup: CDR1 SGHNT, CDR2 YENEEA. The ends were cut back, 5 bases at V and 7 bases at J, with 12 bases in the middle. CDR3 coding DNA: TGTGCCAGCAGCCTACAGGTTTGGAATGAGCAGTTCTTC. Translated: CASSLQVWNEQFF. The full variable domain, its missing parts supplied by reference TRBV11-3 and TRBJ2-1, is EAGVVQSPRYKIIEKKQPVAFWCNPISGHNTLYWYLQNLGQGPELLIRYENEEAVDDSQLPKDRFSAERLKGVDSTLKIQPAELGDSAVYLCASSLQVWNEQFFGPGTRLTVL.

This clonotype has just a few counts. The rearrangement joins TRBV5-1 to TRBJ2-5; the match to TRBD2 covers 11 bases. The CDR3 loop spans 14 amino acids. With 4 bases clipped from V and 5 bases from J, the junction kept 4 bases outside the gene matches. Germline V lookup: CDR1 SGHRS, CDR2 YFSETQ. In nucleotides, the CDR3 is TGCGCCAGCAGCAGAACTAGCGGGGGCGAGACCCAGTACTTC. This sequence encodes CASSRTSGGETQYF.

The sample holds one count of this clonotype. The V gene is TRBV7-2, the J gene TRBJ2-5, with no clear D. The V gene's germline CDR1 is SGHTA and CDR2 FQGNSA. V was pared by 1 base and J by 4 bases, with 7 bases between. CDR3 size: 13 residues. The CDR3 region is CASSLGWPETQYF. In DNA, the CDR3 is TGTGCCAGCAGCTTAGGGTGGCCAGAGACCCAGTACTTC.

This clonotype was picked up many times. The chain is built from TRBV6-5 and TRBJ1-2; no reliable D call. The germline CDR1 and CDR2 sequences are MNHEY and SVGAGI. Trimming pared 6 bases from V and 5 bases from J, leaving 10 bases between. This CDR3 is built from 12 residues. CDR3 region: CASSLDAYGYTF. CDR3 DNA: TGTGCCAGCAGCCTTGATGCGTATGGCTACACCTTC.

In its sample, this clonotype was seen a few times. The chain couples TRBV4-1 to TRBJ2-5; D unresolved. With 0 bases removed from V and 3 bases from J, the gap between germline ends came to 11 bases. Germline assignment: CDR1 MGHRA and CDR2 YSYEKL. There are 15 residues in the CDR3. The CDR3 coding sequence is TGCGCCAGCAGCCAAGATGGCGGTAGAAAAGAGACCCAGTACTTC. This translates into CASSQDGGRKETQYF.

The chain recombines TRBV29-1 with TRBJ2-5, with D tentatively TRBD2 (6 bases). From germline, CDR1 is SQVTM and CDR2 ANQGSEA. The CDR3 runs 15 residues. V was clipped by 4 bases and J by 2 bases, with 17 bases between them. The CDR3 DNA is TGCAGCGTTGGCCCTACGAGCGGGTTACAAGAGACCCAGTACTTC. It translates to CSVGPTSGLQETQYF.

The V call is TRBV6-1, the J call TRBJ2-1; D gene uncertain. V was shortened by 2 bases and J by 6 bases, with 14 bases between the two germline ends. CDR3 length equals 15 residues. Per germline, CDR1 MNHNS and CDR2 SASEGT. CDR3 in DNA: TGTGCCAGCAGTGAATTGCAGGTCCGGGTCAATGAGCAGTTCTTC. Protein sequence: CASSELQVRVNEQFF.

The chain is built from TRBV30 and TRBJ2-2; D perhaps matches TRBD1 (5 bases). The CDR3 spans 15 residues. Germline V gives CDR1 GTSNPN, CDR2 SVGIG (reference sequence). V was trimmed by 0 bases and J by 4 bases, leaving 12 bases between them. CDR3 residues: CAWSVLSGFTGELFF. CDR3 DNA: TGTGCCTGGAGTGTACTATCAGGGTTCACCGGGGAGCTGTTTTTT.

V is TRBV29-1 and J is TRBJ2-7; TRBD1 matches at 9 bases. Germline V gene sequence: CDR1 SQVTM, CDR2 ANQGSEA. The junction had 13 bases not matched to a gene; V was cut back by 4 bases and J by 3 bases. The CDR3 is made up of 16 amino acids. The CDR3 sequence: CSVVGKIQGADYEQYF. The CDR3 DNA sequence: TGCAGCGTTGTCGGAAAGATACAGGGGGCGGACTACGAGCAGTACTTC.

The CDR3 DNA follows: TGCGCCAGCAGCCAAGGGATAGCCAACTACAATGAGCAGTTCTTC. This sequence encodes CASSQGIANYNEQFF. The chain has TRBV4-3 and TRBJ2-1; D is ambiguous. The CDR3 contains 15 residues. CDR1 and CDR2 from the germline V gene are LGHNA and YSLEER. Trimming shortened V by 1 base and J by 3 bases, and 10 bases separated the two germline ends.

This clonotype showed up many times. The chain employs TRBV6-2 or TRBV6-3 and TRBJ2-1; D unclear. This CDR3 is built from 13 residues. CDR1 is MNHEY and CDR2 is SVGEGT in the germline V gene. V lost 8 bases and J 0 bases, leaving 8 bases between the germline ends. The CDR3 is CASGVSSYNEQFF. CDR3 nucleotide sequence: TGTGCCAGCGGAGTGAGCTCCTACAATGAGCAGTTCTTC.

The rearrangement uses TRBV4-2 and TRBJ2-5; 11 nucleotides align to TRBD2. The CDR3 covers 18 residues. From germline, CDR1 is LGHNA and CDR2 YNFKEQ. V was pared by 0 bases and J by 5 bases, with 11 bases of the junction left unmatched. CDR3 nucleotide sequence: TGTGCCAGCAGCCAAGATAGGGGTAGCGGGAGGGCCGGGGAGACCCAGTACTTC. Its translation: CASSQDRGSGRAGETQYF.